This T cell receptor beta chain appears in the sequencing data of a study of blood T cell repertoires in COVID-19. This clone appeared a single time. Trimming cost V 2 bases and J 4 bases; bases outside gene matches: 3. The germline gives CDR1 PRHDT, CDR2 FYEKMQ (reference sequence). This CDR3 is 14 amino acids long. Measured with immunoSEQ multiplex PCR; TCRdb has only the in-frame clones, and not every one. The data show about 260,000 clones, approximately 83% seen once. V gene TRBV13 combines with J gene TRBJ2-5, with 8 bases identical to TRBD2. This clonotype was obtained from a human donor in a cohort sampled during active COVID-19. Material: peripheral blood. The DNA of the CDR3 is TGTGCCAGCAGCTTAACGGGAGGGGGAGAGACCCAGTACTTC. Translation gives CASSLTGGGETQYF.